The rows below give T cell receptor beta chains drawn from one sample of a study of blood T cell repertoires in COVID-19. This table comes from immunoSEQ multiplex PCR, and its TCRdb copy is limited to in-frame clones, with some not included. This sample has roughly 310,000 clones, with approximately 91% found just once. What was sequenced was PBMCs or T cells enriched from blood (not recorded which). All receptors derive from a woman aged 40 to 50 who had recovered from COVID-19. Each CDR3 is given with its conserved first and last residue. D genes are given only for firm matches. Clone size is not always given. Where it is, it says once, few, many or a class for expanded clones.

>-|TRBJ1-1|TRBV5-4|-
CASSLDIYSTEAFF
TGTGCCAGCAGCTTGGACATTTATTCCACTGAAGCTTTCTTT
>TRBD1|TRBJ1-5|TRBV30|-
CAWGPGGNQPQHF
TGTGCCTGGGGTCCAGGGGGTAATCAGCCCCAGCATTTT
>-|TRBJ1-6|TRBV3-1/TRBV3-2|-
CASSQAGDNSPLHF
TGTGCCAGCAGCCAAGCGGGGGATAATTCACCCCTCCACTTT
>TRBD2|TRBJ2-7|TRBV24-1|-
CATSDSGGTSYEQYF
TGTGCCACCAGTGATAGCGGGGGGACCTCCTACGAGCAGTACTTC
>TRBD2|TRBJ2-1|TRBV7-2|-
CASSTATLAGLYNEQFF
TGTGCCAGCAGCACGGCTACCCTAGCGGGGCTCTACAATGAGCAGTTCTTC
>-|TRBJ1-3|TRBV27|-
CASSLRGRNSGNTIYF
TGTGCCAGCAGTTTAAGAGGGAGAAACTCTGGAAACACCATATATTTT
>TRBD1|TRBJ1-3|TRBV30|-
CAYDRGPGNTIYF
TGTGCCTACGACAGGGGGCCTGGAAACACCATATATTTT
>TRBD1|TRBJ2-3|TRBV7-2|-
CASSLMTGEDTQYF
TGTGCCAGCAGCTTAATGACAGGGGAGGATACGCAGTATTTT
>TRBD1|TRBJ2-7|TRBV11-3|few
CASSGWTGRDEQYF
TGTGCCAGCAGCGGCTGGACAGGGCGGGACGAGCAGTACTTC
>-|TRBJ2-1|TRBV13|-
CASSFNRDTTQFF
TGTGCCAGCAGCTTCAACAGGGATACCACGCAGTTCTTC
>TRBD2|TRBJ2-1|TRBV3-1/TRBV3-2|once
CASSQARLAGYNEQFF
TGTGCCAGCAGCCAAGCTCGTCTAGCGGGATACAATGAGCAGTTCTTC
>-|TRBJ1-1|TRBV2|-
CASSVQEGGRAFF
TGTGCCAGCAGTGTTCAGGAGGGAGGAAGAGCTTTCTTT
>TRBD1|TRBJ1-6|TRBV6-1|-
CASSERTGLGDSPLHF
TGTGCCAGCAGTGAAAGGACAGGGCTTGGCGATTCACCCCTCCACTTT
>-|TRBJ2-1|TRBV4-2|-
CASSQEYGGEQFF
TGTGCCAGCAGCCAAGAGTACGGCGGTGAGCAGTTCTTC
>TRBD2|TRBJ2-7|TRBV28|-
CASSSGTSNEQYF
TGTGCCAGCAGTTCAGGGACTAGCAACGAGCAGTACTTC
>-|TRBJ2-5|TRBV2|-
CASSVTRGETQYF
TGTGCCAGCAGTGTGACTAGAGGGGAGACCCAGTACTTC
>-|TRBJ1-1|TRBV11-3|-
CASSLIGGEAFF
TGTGCCAGCAGCTTAATAGGCGGAGAAGCTTTCTTT
>-|TRBJ2-5|TRBV19|many
CASSPGVQETQYF
TGTGCCAGTAGCCCAGGGGTACAAGAGACCCAGTACTTC
>-|TRBJ1-1|TRBV7-3|-
CASLSAPGKTAEAFF
TGTGCCAGCCTCTCAGCGCCCGGCAAGACCGCTGAAGCTTTCTTT
>TRBD2|TRBJ2-5|TRBV6-2/TRBV6-3|-
CASSIRTSGRGLETQYF
TGTGCCAGCAGTATCCGAACTAGCGGGAGAGGATTAGAGACCCAGTACTTC
>TRBD2|TRBJ2-3|TRBV5-1|-
CASSKGLAGSRGGDTQYF
TGCGCCAGCAGCAAGGGACTAGCGGGGTCCCGGGGGGGAGATACGCAGTATTTT
>TRBD1|TRBJ2-7|TRBV18|-
CASSPNPSTGGLHEQYF
TGTGCCAGCTCACCAAACCCCTCTACAGGGGGCCTGCACGAGCAGTACTTC
>TRBD2|TRBJ2-7|TRBV29-1|-
CSVGTSGSSEQYF
TGCAGCGTGGGGACTAGCGGGAGCAGCGAGCAGTACTTC
>TRBD1|TRBJ1-5|TRBV24-1|few
CATSDSTGGGQPQHF
TGTGCCACCAGTGATTCGACAGGGGGCGGTCAGCCCCAGCATTTT
>-|TRBJ2-5|TRBV7-8|-
CASSFGGLGETQYF
TGTGCCAGCAGCTTCGGGGGATTGGGGGAGACCCAGTACTTC
>-|TRBJ1-1|TRBV5-6|few
CASTWLGNTEAFF
TGTGCCAGCACTTGGCTTGGGAACACTGAAGCTTTCTTT